A selection of T cell receptor beta chains follows, all from one sample in a study of blood T cell repertoires in COVID-19. Sequencing was performed with immunoSEQ multiplex PCR; in TCRdb, only in-frame clones are kept and a portion is missing. The sample has around 300,000 clones, approximately 88% seen once; the top ten hold 0.85% to 1%. Specimen: peripheral blood. Source of these receptors: a middle-aged woman who had recovered from COVID-19. Each CDR3 is given with its conserved first and last residue. Each record gives: CDR3 length, clone size, J gene, V gene, D gene, CDR3 protein, CDR3 DNA. A D gene is named only where the DNA matches it firmly. Clone size appears in some rows only: once, few, many, or a class for an expanded clone.

16	once	TRBJ2-5	TRBV7-9	TRBD1	CASSPGQGPIQETQYF	TGTGCCAGCAGCCCAGGACAGGGGCCCATCCAAGAGACCCAGTACTTC
17	-	TRBJ2-1	TRBV24-1	TRBD1	CATSTGIRLASYNEQFF	TGTGCCACCTCGACAGGGATCCGTCTAGCCTCCTACAATGAGCAGTTCTTC
15	once	TRBJ2-1	TRBV5-1	-	CASSQEAASYNEQFF	TGCGCCAGCAGCCAAGAAGCGGCCTCCTACAATGAGCAGTTCTTC
16	-	TRBJ2-2	TRBV28	TRBD2	CASSYVGGRAPGELFF	TGTGCCAGCAGTTACGTCGGCGGGAGGGCTCCCGGGGAGCTGTTTTTT
15	-	TRBJ1-6	TRBV2	-	CASSEQGSYNSPLHF	TGTGCCAGCAGTGAACAGGGGTCCTATAATTCACCCCTCCACTTT
14	-	TRBJ2-5	TRBV9	TRBD2	CASSPGGGQETQYF	TGTGCCAGCAGCCCGGGGGGGGGCCAAGAGACCCAGTACTTC
15	-	TRBJ2-1	TRBV9	TRBD2	CASSAGLAGNNEQFF	TGTGCCAGCAGCGCAGGACTAGCGGGAAACAATGAGCAGTTCTTC
13	-	TRBJ1-1	TRBV19	-	CASSMSGATEAFF	TGTGCCAGTAGTATGTCAGGGGCCACTGAAGCTTTCTTT
13	-	TRBJ2-7	TRBV15	-	CATRGSPGDEQYF	TGTGCCACCAGGGGGTCCCCGGGAGACGAGCAGTACTTC
17	-	TRBJ2-1	TRBV6-1	TRBD2	CASSEAALAGGEGEQFF	TGTGCCAGCAGTGAAGCGGCGCTAGCGGGGGGAGAGGGTGAGCAGTTCTTC
13	-	TRBJ2-7	TRBV5-5	-	CASSLGQGNEQYF	TGTGCCAGCAGCTTGGGCCAGGGTAACGAGCAGTACTTC
14	few	TRBJ2-7	TRBV6-5	TRBD1	CASSYKGQGYEQYF	TGTGCCAGCAGTTATAAAGGACAGGGGTACGAGCAGTACTTC
18	once	TRBJ2-1	TRBV18	-	CASSPLAPRLGSYNEQFF	TGTGCCAGCTCACCACTAGCACCCAGATTGGGCTCCTACAATGAGCAGTTCTTC
16	-	TRBJ1-5	TRBV7-8	-	CASSFSPQGGNQPQHF	TGTGCCAGCAGCTTTTCTCCACAGGGCGGCAATCAGCCCCAGCATTTT
16	-	TRBJ1-1	TRBV6-5	TRBD1	CASSWDRGLQNTEAFF	TGTGCCAGCAGTTGGGACAGGGGCCTACAGAACACTGAAGCTTTCTTT
15	-	TRBJ1-4	TRBV11-2	TRBD1	CASSRTGGANEKLFF	TGTGCCAGCAGCAGGACAGGGGGCGCTAATGAAAAACTGTTTTTT
15	once	TRBJ2-5	TRBV18	TRBD1	CASSPKKTGGETQYF	TGTGCCAGCTCACCGAAGAAGACAGGGGGAGAGACCCAGTACTTC
16	-	TRBJ2-6	TRBV5-1	-	CASSLDGGTGANVLTF	TGCGCCAGCAGCTTGGATGGCGGAACTGGGGCCAACGTCCTGACTTTC
18	-	TRBJ2-7	TRBV11-3	TRBD2	CASSSRRGLAGAVYEQYF	TGTGCCAGCAGCTCCCGCCGCGGACTAGCGGGAGCGGTCTACGAGCAGTACTTC
14	-	TRBJ1-4	TRBV5-1	-	CASSLGQSDEKLFF	TGCGCCAGCAGTCTAGGACAGTCTGATGAAAAACTGTTTTTT
16	-	TRBJ2-3	TRBV3-1/TRBV3-2	TRBD2	CASSQGRGLAVDTQYF	TGTGCCAGCAGCCAAGGTAGGGGACTAGCGGTGGATACGCAGTATTTT
13	-	TRBJ1-6	TRBV30	TRBD1	CAWKGQNNSPLHF	TGTGCCTGGAAGGGACAGAACAATTCACCCCTCCACTTT
16	-	TRBJ1-5	TRBV6-5	-	CASSYSPLGSNQPQHF	TGTGCCAGCAGTTACAGCCCCCTGGGCAGCAATCAGCCCCAGCATTTT
17	-	TRBJ2-2	TRBV30	-	CAQTTRRDSMNTGELFF	TGTGCCCAGACTACACGTAGGGACTCCATGAACACCGGGGAGCTGTTTTTT
14	-	TRBJ2-3	TRBV11-2	-	CASSLGVSTDTQYF	TGTGCCAGCAGCTTAGGAGTAAGCACAGATACGCAGTATTTT
12	-	TRBJ2-7	TRBV10-3	-	CAISDRGYEQYF	TGTGCCATCAGTGACCGCGGTTACGAGCAGTACTTC
16	-	TRBJ2-1	TRBV7-9	TRBD2	CASSSNQASGVNEQFF	TGTGCCAGCAGCTCGAATCAGGCTAGCGGGGTAAATGAGCAGTTCTTC